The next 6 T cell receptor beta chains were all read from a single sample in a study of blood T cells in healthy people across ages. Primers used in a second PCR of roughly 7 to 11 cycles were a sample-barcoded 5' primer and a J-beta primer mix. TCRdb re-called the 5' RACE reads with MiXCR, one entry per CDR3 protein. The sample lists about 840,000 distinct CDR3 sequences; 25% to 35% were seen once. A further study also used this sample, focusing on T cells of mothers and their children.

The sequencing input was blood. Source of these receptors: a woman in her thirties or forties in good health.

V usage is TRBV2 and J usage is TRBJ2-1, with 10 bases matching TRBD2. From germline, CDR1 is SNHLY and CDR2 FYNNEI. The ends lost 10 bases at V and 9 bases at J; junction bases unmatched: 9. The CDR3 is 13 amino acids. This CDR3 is CATSGGAVGEQFF. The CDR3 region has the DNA TGTGCCACAAGCGGGGGGGCCGTGGGTGAGCAGTTCTTC.

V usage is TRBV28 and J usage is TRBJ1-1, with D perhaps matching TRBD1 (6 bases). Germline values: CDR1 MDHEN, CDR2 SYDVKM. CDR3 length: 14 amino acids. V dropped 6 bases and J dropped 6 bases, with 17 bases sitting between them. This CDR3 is CASSLIQGTAEAFF. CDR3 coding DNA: TGTGCCAGCAGCCTCATACAGGGTACGGCTGAAGCTTTCTTT.

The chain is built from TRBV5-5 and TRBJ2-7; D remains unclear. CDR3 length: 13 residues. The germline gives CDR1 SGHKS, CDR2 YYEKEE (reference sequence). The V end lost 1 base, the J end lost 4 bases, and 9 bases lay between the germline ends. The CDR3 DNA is TGTGCCAGCAGCTTGATGTACGGTTACGAGCAGTACTTC. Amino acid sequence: CASSLMYGYEQYF.

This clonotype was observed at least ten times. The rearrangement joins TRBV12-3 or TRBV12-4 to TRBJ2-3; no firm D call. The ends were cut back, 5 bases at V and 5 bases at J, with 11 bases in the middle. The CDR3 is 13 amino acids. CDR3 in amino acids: CASSGRAGDTQYF. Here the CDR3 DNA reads TGTGCCAGCAGTGGACGGGCTGGAGATACGCAGTATTTT.

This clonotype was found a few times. CDR3 protein: CASSLANDNEQFF. The DNA for the CDR3 is TGTGCCAGCAGCCTAGCGAACGACAATGAGCAGTTCTTC. V and J are TRBV7-3 and TRBJ2-1; weak D call: TRBD2 (6 bases). Trimming cost V 5 bases and J 5 bases, with 10 bases left between them. Germline V CDR1 and CDR2: SGHTA, FQGTGA. The CDR3 sequence is 13 residues long.

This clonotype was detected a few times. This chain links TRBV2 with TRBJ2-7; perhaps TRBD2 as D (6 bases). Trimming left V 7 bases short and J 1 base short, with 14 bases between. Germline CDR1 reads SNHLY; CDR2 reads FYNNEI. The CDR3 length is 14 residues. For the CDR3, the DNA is TGTGCCAGCATGGGGGGTACTGGTTCCTACGAGCAGTACTTC. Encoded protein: CASMGGTGSYEQYF.